The 24 T cell receptor beta chains presented below share a single source sample, sequenced in a study of OX40 agonist ivuxolimab in advanced cancers. The data were produced by immunoSEQ multiplex PCR, yet TCRdb's version contains in-frame clones alone and is incomplete. The data hold tens of thousands of clones, with approximately 94% observed a single time. The material sequenced was CD4+ or CD8+ T cells sorted from blood, taken in a trial of the OX40 agonist ivuxolimab. These TCRs come from an adult with an advanced solid tumor such as melanoma, head and neck, liver or kidney cancer.

The chain recombines TRBV11-3 with TRBJ2-3; tentatively, D is TRBD2 (6 bases). The germline CDR1 and CDR2 sequences are SGHNT and YENEEA. Trimming removed 4 bases at V and 1 base at J, with 6 bases between. This CDR3 contains 13 residues. The CDR3 nucleotides are TGTGCCAGCAGCTGGAGGGGCACAGATACGCAGTATTTT. As protein: CASSWRGTDTQYF.

The chain recombines TRBV9 with TRBJ2-7; TRBD2 aligns across 11 bases. CDR3 length equals 15 residues. In germline, CDR1 is SGDLS, CDR2 YYNGEE. Trimming at V came to 3 bases and at J to 0 bases, leaving 2 bases not matched to a gene. In nucleotides, the CDR3 is TGTGCCAGCAGCGACGGACTAGCGGGCTCCTACGAGCAGTACTTC. This codes for CASSDGLAGSYEQYF.

V is TRBV7-2 and J is TRBJ2-3, with a weak D call TRBD2 (6 bases). CDR3 size: 17 residues. V was cut by 0 bases and J by 1 base, with 14 bases left in between. Germline V gene lookup returns CDR1 SGHTA and CDR2 FQGNSA. The CDR3 loop reads CASSLALLADRTDTQYF. The CDR3 region has the DNA TGTGCCAGCAGCTTAGCGCTACTAGCCGACCGCACAGATACGCAGTATTTT.

The chain employs TRBV28 and TRBJ2-1, with TRBD1 matching over 12 bases. This CDR3 contains 15 residues. Germline CDR1 and CDR2: MDHEN and SYDVKM. J was trimmed by 7 bases and V by 7 bases; bases with no gene match: 8. The CDR3 DNA follows: TGTGCCAGCACCGAACCGGGACAGGGGGCGAATGAGCAGTTCTTC. Translating it yields CASTEPGQGANEQFF. The entire variable domain, with the rest obtained from reference TRBV28 and TRBJ2-1, is as follows: DVKVTQSSRYLVKRTGEKVFLECVQDMDHENMFWYRQDPGLGLRLIYFSYDVKMKEKGDIPEGYSVSREKKERFSLILESASTNQTSMYLCASTEPGQGANEQFFGPGTRLTVL.

J is TRBJ2-7 and V is TRBV13; 8 positions match TRBD2. V lost 0 bases and J lost 5; bases outside the gene matches: 6. Germline V lookup: CDR1 PRHDT, CDR2 FYEKMQ (reference sequence). The CDR3 extends over 15 amino acids. The CDR3 coding sequence is TGTGCCAGCAGCTTAGGGGCTAGCGGGTCTAACGAGCAGTACTTC. This encodes CASSLGASGSNEQYF. The variable domain in full, completed from reference TRBV13 and TRBJ2-7, reads AAGVIQSPRHLIKEKRETATLKCYPIPRHDTVYWYQQGPGQDPQFLISFYEKMQSDKGSIPDRFSAQQFSDYHSELNMSSLELGDSALYFCASSLGASGSNEQYFGPGTRLTVT.

About this clone: Germline and junction disagree at one end, which may indicate a read error. The chain carries TRBV2 and TRBJ2-3; a weak D match, TRBD2 (5 bases). This CDR3 has 17 residues. The V gene's germline CDR1 is SNHLY and CDR2 FYNNEI. The CDR3 protein is CASSEGPGPSLTDTQYF. The CDR3 DNA reads TGTGCCAGCAGCGAAGGCCCGGGCCCTAGCCTCACAGATACGCAGTATTTT.

V is TRBV7-6 and J is TRBJ1-3; 9 bases agree with TRBD1. V gave up 4 bases and J gave up 8 bases; unmatched junction bases: 9. The CDR3 sequence is 15 residues long. The germline gives CDR1 SGHVS, CDR2 FNYEAQ. For the CDR3, the DNA is TGTGCCAGCAGCTCCAGCTGGACAGGGGAGTACACCATATATTTT. Protein: CASSSSWTGEYTIYF.

The chain couples TRBV7-2 to TRBJ1-1, with 7 positions matching TRBD1. The CDR3 has 14 amino acids. The V gene end was trimmed by 3 bases and the J gene end by 3 bases; junction bases not matched to a gene: 4. Looked up from germline, CDR1 is SGHTA and CDR2 is FQGNSA. CDR3 nucleotides: TGTGCCAGCAGCTTCAGGGGGATCGACACTGAAGCTTTCTTT. It yields the protein CASSFRGIDTEAFF.

This chain connects TRBV21-1 to TRBJ2-3. TRBV21-1 is an annotated pseudogene. This CDR3 contains 18 residues. The CDR3 protein is CASSKQDGGRARADTQYF. Written as DNA, the CDR3 is TGTGCCAGCAGCAAACAGGATGGGGGGCGTGCTCGCGCAGATACGCAGTATTTT.

The CDR3 is CATLGEDRAGNTIYF. In nucleotides, the CDR3 is TGTGCCACCCTCGGGGAAGACAGGGCAGGAAACACCATATATTTT. The genes are TRBV19 and TRBJ1-3; 7 positions match TRBD1. Trimming took 10 bases from V and 4 from J; bases not matched to a gene: 13. This CDR3 contains 15 residues. CDR1 and CDR2 (germline): LNHDA, SQIVND (reference sequence).

This chain links TRBV19 with TRBJ2-1; weak D call: TRBD2 (6 bases). V lost 5 bases to trimming and J lost 8 bases, with 16 bases between them. The germline gives CDR1 LNHDA, CDR2 SQIVND (reference sequence). The CDR3 extends over 14 amino acids. The CDR3 loop reads CASSAHSGGDEQFF. The DNA for the CDR3 is TGTGCCAGTAGTGCCCACTCCGGAGGGGATGAGCAGTTCTTC. The full variable domain, in which reference TRBV19 and TRBJ2-1 provide the parts outside the CDR3, is DGGITQSPKYLFRKEGQNVTLSCEQNLNHDAMYWYRQDPGQGLRLIYYSQIVNDFQKGDIAEGYSVSREKKESFPLTVTSAQKNPTAFYLCASSAHSGGDEQFFGPGTRLTVL.

Note on this clone: Its ends do not fully match the called genes, so a read error is possible. The chain uses TRBV7-2 and TRBJ2-5; D is unresolved. Germline CDR1 is SGHTA and CDR2 is FQGNSA. The CDR3 spans 13 residues. CDR3 loop: CASSQANQETQYF. CDR3 DNA sequence: TGCGCCAGCAGCCAAGCTAACCAAGAGACCCAGTACTTC. Full variable domain (remainder filled in from reference TRBV7-2 and TRBJ2-5): GAGVSQSPSNKVTEKGKDVELRCDPISGHTALYWYRQSLGQGLEFLIYFQGNSAPDKSGLPSDRFSAERTGGSVSTLTIQRTQQEDSAVYLCASSQANQETQYFGPGTRLLVL.

This clone came up a few times. Here the CDR3 reads CASSSGRTEAFF. CDR3 DNA sequence: TGTGCCAGCAGCTCCGGACGGACTGAAGCTTTCTTT. The chain carries TRBV9 and TRBJ1-1; no firm D call. Per the germline V gene, CDR1 is SGDLS and CDR2 is YYNGEE. V lost 4 bases and J 5 bases, leaving 9 bases between the germline ends. This CDR3 comprises 12 residues.

This clone was recorded a few times. The chain carries TRBV27 and TRBJ1-2; TRBD1 matches 11 bases. In germline, CDR1 is MNHEY, CDR2 SMNVEV (reference sequence). CDR3 length equals 14 residues. Trimming took 7 bases from V and 2 from J; bases not matched to a gene: 3. The CDR3 DNA is TGTGCCAGCACCGGGACAGGGGGAAACTATGGCTACACCTTC. It translates to CASTGTGGNYGYTF.

This chain uses TRBV5-4 with TRBJ1-2; D gene ambiguous. This CDR3 is built from 13 residues. The germline gives CDR1 SGHNT, CDR2 YYREEE (reference sequence). Trimming removed 2 bases from V and 2 bases from J, with 7 bases in between. The DNA for the CDR3 is TGTGCCAGCAGCTTAGGAAGAAACTATGGCTACACCTTC. Translation: CASSLGRNYGYTF.

The CDR3 DNA reads as TGTGCCAGCAGACCCAGCGATCAGGAGTACTACGAGCAGTACTTC. It specifies CASRPSDQEYYEQYF. This chain uses TRBV7-2 with TRBJ2-7, with D hard to call. The CDR3 contains 15 residues. The V gene lost 6 bases and the J gene lost 3 bases, with 18 bases spanning the gap. Germline CDR1 and CDR2: SGHTA and FQGNSA.

The chain carries TRBV19 and TRBJ2-1; 7 bases fit TRBD2. CDR3 size: 15 residues. The germline gives CDR1 LNHDA, CDR2 SQIVND (reference sequence). V was pared by 3 bases and J by 6 bases, with 8 bases of the junction left unmatched. CDR3: CASSISGGSSNEQFF. The CDR3 DNA is TGTGCCAGTAGTATTTCTGGCGGGAGTTCCAATGAGCAGTTCTTC.

The chain is built from TRBV7-2 and TRBJ2-7; D remains ambiguous. The V gene lost 4 bases and the J gene lost 2 bases, with 15 bases spanning the gap. The CDR3 consists of 15 residues. Germline-derived CDR1 and CDR2 are SGHTA and FQGNSA. The CDR3: CASSSTPQPPYEQYF. The CDR3 coding sequence is TGTGCCAGCAGCTCAACGCCCCAGCCCCCCTACGAGCAGTACTTC.

The genes are TRBV28 and TRBJ2-4; D gene unclear. CDR3 length: 15 residues. Germline-derived CDR1 and CDR2 are MDHEN and SYDVKM. V lost 1 base and J 0 bases, leaving 7 bases between the germline ends. The CDR3 sequence: CASSLSSLAKNIQYF. The CDR3 DNA is TGTGCCAGCAGTTTATCCAGTCTAGCCAAAAACATTCAGTACTTC.

This chain uses TRBV29-1 with TRBJ2-1; D not certain. The CDR3 covers 14 residues. Per the germline V gene, CDR1 is SQVTM and CDR2 is ANQGSEA. V was pared by 6 bases and J by 3 bases, with 15 bases between. The CDR3 spells CSVPHEKDYNEQFF. The CDR3 bases are TGCAGCGTCCCTCATGAGAAAGACTACAATGAGCAGTTCTTC.

The gene calls are TRBV11-2 and TRBJ1-5; unclear D gene. This CDR3 has 13 residues. Trimming took 2 bases from V and 6 from J, leaving 8 bases between them. Looked up from germline, CDR1 is SGHAT and CDR2 is FQNNGV. The CDR3: CASSLQQLQPQHF. In nucleotides, the CDR3 is TGTGCCAGCAGCTTACAACAGCTTCAGCCCCAGCATTTT.

The count of this clone is one. The J gene is TRBJ1-2, the V gene TRBV30; TRBD1 agrees at 7 bases. CDR1 and CDR2 from the germline V gene are GTSNPN and SVGIG (reference sequence). The CDR3 runs to 14 residues. V lost 7 bases to trimming and J lost 6 bases; unmatched junction nucleotides: 14. The CDR3 bases are TGTGCCTTTTCGACAGGGAGGCTTTGGGATGGCTACACCTTC. Protein: CAFSTGRLWDGYTF.

DNA of the CDR3: TGTGCGACTTCCCAACTTGTATGGACTGAAGCTTTCTTT. Residues: CATSQLVWTEAFF. The V and J genes are TRBV2 and TRBJ1-1; no definite D call. This CDR3 region has 13 residues. Germline loops: CDR1 SNHLY, CDR2 FYNNEI.

The chain combines TRBV28 with TRBJ1-1; D is unresolved. The CDR3 is 14 residues long. The V end lost 3 bases, the J end lost 1 base, and 9 bases lay between the germline ends. Germline CDR1 is MDHEN and CDR2 is SYDVKM. This CDR3 is CASSFRASNTEAFF. CDR3 nucleotides: TGTGCCAGCAGTTTTCGAGCCTCGAACACTGAAGCTTTCTTT.